This T cell receptor (beta chain) was recorded in a study of blood T cell repertoires in COVID-19. V shed 4 bases, J shed 7 bases, and the junction held 9 bases outside the gene matches. CDR3 length equals 17 residues. Germline V CDR1 and CDR2: LGHDT, YNNKEL (reference sequence). Clones were read by immunoSEQ multiplex PCR, and TCRdb kept only the in-frame ones, dropping some. The table shows 200,000 to 250,000 clones, with 70% to 90% occurring only once. The chain uses TRBV3-1 (or the pseudogene TRBV3-2) and TRBJ2-1; 14 nucleotides line up with TRBD2. The material sequenced was PBMCs or T cells enriched from blood (not recorded which). The TCR comes from a man in his fifties who had been exposed to COVID-19. The CDR3 spells CASSLRSGTSGRNEQFF. The CDR3 DNA sequence: TGTGCCAGCAGCCTTCGCTCCGGGACTAGCGGGAGAAATGAGCAGTTCTTC.